This is a list of T cell receptor beta chains from one sample in a study of T cell responses to AZD1222 COVID-19 vaccine. The data were produced by immunoSEQ multiplex PCR, yet TCRdb's version contains in-frame clones alone and is incomplete. The repertoire holds roughly 200,000 clones, with approximately 86% as singletons. The sequencing here drew on peripheral blood, taken on day 0 of AZD1222 vaccination. The origin of the receptors is an adult in good health. Both conserved end residues are part of each CDR3. Fields, in order: D gene, clone size, V gene, CDR3 length, J gene, CDR3 protein, CDR3 DNA. The D gene is left open where the match is weak. Size is stated for part of the rows, as once, few or many counts, or as a class when the clone is expanded.

D gene: NA
clone size: NA
V gene: TRBV10-1
CDR3 length: 12
J gene: TRBJ2-2
CDR3 protein: CASGGRVGELFF
CDR3 DNA: TGCGCCAGCGGTGGACGGGTCGGGGAGCTGTTTTTT

D gene: TRBD1
clone size: NA
V gene: TRBV20-1
CDR3 length: 14
J gene: TRBJ1-6
CDR3 protein: CSASRGQGNSPLHF
CDR3 DNA: TGCAGTGCTAGTAGGGGACAGGGGAATTCACCCCTCCACTTT

D gene: TRBD1
clone size: NA
V gene: TRBV2
CDR3 length: 16
J gene: TRBJ2-1
CDR3 protein: CASSEVGQGVGNEQFF
CDR3 DNA: TGTGCCAGCAGTGAAGTTGGCCAGGGGGTAGGTAATGAGCAGTTCTTC

D gene: TRBD2
clone size: NA
V gene: TRBV18
CDR3 length: 15
J gene: TRBJ2-5
CDR3 protein: CASSPGLAGGETQYF
CDR3 DNA: TGTGCCAGCTCACCTGGACTAGCGGGGGGTGAGACCCAGTACTTC

D gene: TRBD1
clone size: NA
V gene: TRBV9
CDR3 length: 14
J gene: TRBJ2-2
CDR3 protein: CASSAGGRTGELFF
CDR3 DNA: TGTGCCAGCAGCGCAGGGGGCCGGACCGGGGAGCTGTTTTTT

D gene: TRBD1
clone size: few
V gene: TRBV30
CDR3 length: 12
J gene: TRBJ2-7
CDR3 protein: CAWTTGGYEQYF
CDR3 DNA: TGTGCCTGGACGACAGGGGGCTACGAGCAGTACTTC

D gene: TRBD1
clone size: NA
V gene: TRBV3-1/TRBV3-2
CDR3 length: 14
J gene: TRBJ2-7
CDR3 protein: CASSIGQGSYEQYF
CDR3 DNA: TGTGCCAGCAGCATAGGACAGGGTTCCTACGAGCAGTACTTC

D gene: NA
clone size: NA
V gene: TRBV19
CDR3 length: 14
J gene: TRBJ1-4
CDR3 protein: CASSISGANEKLFF
CDR3 DNA: TGTGCCAGTAGTATTTCCGGGGCGAATGAAAAACTGTTTTTT

D gene: NA
clone size: few
V gene: TRBV6-5
CDR3 length: 11
J gene: TRBJ2-5
CDR3 protein: CASGVRETQYF
CDR3 DNA: TGTGCCAGCGGGGTGCGAGAGACCCAGTACTTC

D gene: NA
clone size: NA
V gene: TRBV5-4
CDR3 length: 14
J gene: TRBJ1-1
CDR3 protein: CASSWGRGYTEAFF
CDR3 DNA: TGTGCCAGCAGCTGGGGCAGGGGATACACTGAAGCTTTCTTT

D gene: NA
clone size: NA
V gene: TRBV3-1/TRBV3-2
CDR3 length: 13
J gene: TRBJ1-5
CDR3 protein: CASSQDAAQPQHF
CDR3 DNA: TGTGCCAGCAGCCAAGATGCGGCTCAGCCCCAGCATTTT

D gene: TRBD2
clone size: NA
V gene: TRBV7-3
CDR3 length: 20
J gene: TRBJ2-1
CDR3 protein: CASSPGALIGAGGRHNEQFF
CDR3 DNA: TGTGCCAGCAGCCCGGGAGCCTTAATCGGGGCGGGGGGGCGCCACAATGAGCAGTTCTTC

D gene: NA
clone size: once
V gene: TRBV20-1
CDR3 length: 11
J gene: TRBJ1-1
CDR3 protein: CSAGLPGTAFF
CDR3 DNA: TGCAGTGCGGGACTCCCCGGGACAGCTTTCTTT

D gene: NA
clone size: NA
V gene: TRBV9
CDR3 length: 15
J gene: TRBJ2-1
CDR3 protein: CASSVAGGHNNEQFF
CDR3 DNA: TGTGCCAGCAGCGTAGCTGGGGGACATAACAATGAGCAGTTCTTC

D gene: NA
clone size: NA
V gene: TRBV2
CDR3 length: 13
J gene: TRBJ2-4
CDR3 protein: CASSVWGENIQYF
CDR3 DNA: TGTGCCAGCAGTGTGTGGGGGGAGAACATTCAGTACTTC

D gene: NA
clone size: NA
V gene: TRBV7-9
CDR3 length: 14
J gene: TRBJ1-2
CDR3 protein: CASTPQGRDYGYTF
CDR3 DNA: TGTGCCAGCACCCCTCAGGGCAGGGACTATGGCTACACCTTC